What follows is one TCR beta chain and its context. Per the authors' pipeline: Estimates of nucleated cell counts were drawn from the amplification of reference gene primers. TCRdb keeps only in-frame clones here, not all; method: immunoSEQ multiplex PCR. V and J calls and clone size are given by that table; D and trimming were obtained from the DNA. The sample shows 100,000 to 150,000 clones, 85% of them seen only once. The CDR3 is made up of 12 amino acids. Looked up from germline, CDR1 is SGHDT and CDR2 is YYEEEE. V was clipped by 2 bases and J by 6 bases, with 5 bases between them. This entry is derived from a study of blood T cell repertoires in COVID-19.

The receptor's source is a woman older than 75 with acute or convalescent COVID-19. The rearrangement joins TRBV5-6 to TRBJ2-2; no clear D gene. The sequenced sample consisted of peripheral blood. This chain's CDR3 is CASSFISGELFF. The CDR3 nucleotides are TGTGCCAGCAGCTTTATATCCGGGGAGCTGTTTTTT.